Below, 21 T cell receptor beta chains from the same sample are listed, as sequenced in a study of technical replicates of blood from a few donors. The data were produced by immunoSEQ multiplex PCR, yet TCRdb's version contains in-frame clones alone and is incomplete. The data contain under 85,000 clones, around 97% of them singletons. Sequencing used T cells isolated from PBMCs. The receptors stem from a human donor in good health.

This chain uses TRBV6-5 with TRBJ2-5; D gene ambiguous. This CDR3 has 14 residues. The germline V gene encodes CDR1 MNHEY and CDR2 SVGAGI. The V end was cut by 5 bases, the J end by 3 bases, with 13 bases between. The CDR3 loop is CASSPLGLEETQYF. CDR3 DNA sequence: TGTGCCAGCAGTCCCCTAGGTCTGGAAGAGACCCAGTACTTC.

Comments on this clone: Other nucleotide sequences in the sample specify the same CDR3. This chain connects TRBV20-1 to TRBJ2-1; D might be TRBD2 (5 bases). This CDR3 spans 11 amino acids. Germline-derived CDR1 and CDR2 are DFQATT and SNEGSKA (reference sequence). With 3 bases removed from V and 5 bases from J, the gap between germline ends came to 5 bases. CDR3 in DNA: TGCAGTGCTAGGCGGGACAATGAGCAGTTCTTC. It specifies CSARRDNEQFF.

The genes are TRBV19 and TRBJ1-5; D may be TRBD1 (6 bases). The CDR3 extends over 15 amino acids. Germline V gene data show CDR1 as LNHDA and CDR2 as SQIVND (reference sequence). Between the trimmed V and J ends, which lost 5 bases and 3 bases, there was a span of 14 bases. CDR3: CASSWGQALNQPQHF. The CDR3 DNA follows: TGTGCCAGTAGTTGGGGGCAGGCCCTCAATCAGCCCCAGCATTTT.

The chain has TRBV5-4 and TRBJ2-1; no clear D gene. V was cut by 4 bases and J by 5 bases, with 7 bases left in between. The CDR3 has 12 amino acids. Looked up from germline, CDR1 is SGHNT and CDR2 is YYREEE (reference sequence). The CDR3 reads CASSPENNEQFF. CDR3 sequence (DNA): TGTGCCAGCAGCCCGGAGAACAATGAGCAGTTCTTC. Full variable domain (outside the CDR3, taken from reference TRBV5-4 and TRBJ2-1): ETGVTQSPTHLIKTRGQQVTLRCSSQSGHNTVSWYQQALGQGPQFIFQYYREEENGRGNFPPRFSGLQFPNYSSELNVNALELDDSALYLCASSPENNEQFFGPGTRLTVL.

V is TRBV7-9 and J is TRBJ2-7, with TRBD1 as a possible D gene (6 bases). The CDR3 has 12 amino acids. The germline V gene encodes CDR1 SEHNR and CDR2 FQNEAQ (reference sequence). Trimming cost V 6 bases and J 3 bases, with 9 bases left between them. The CDR3 sequence: CASRKDSYEQYF. The DNA of the CDR3 is TGTGCCAGCAGGAAGGACAGCTACGAGCAGTACTTC. The full variable domain, with the rest looked up from reference TRBV7-9 and TRBJ2-7, is DTGVSQNPRHKITKRGQNVTFRCDPISEHNRLYWYRQTLGQGPEFLTYFQNEAQLEKSRLLSDRFSAERPKGSFSTLEIQRTEQGDSAMYLCASRKDSYEQYFGPGTRLTVT.

The rearrangement links TRBV27 to TRBJ2-7; D is perhaps TRBD2 (7 bases). Per the germline V gene, CDR1 is MNHEY and CDR2 is SMNVEV (reference sequence). The CDR3 extends over 16 amino acids. V was trimmed by 2 bases and J by 2 bases, leaving 16 bases between them. The DNA for the CDR3 is TGTGCCAGCAGTTTAAGGGGGGGGCAGGCCACCTACGAGCAGTACTTC. Translated, it gives CASSLRGGQATYEQYF.

This chain joins TRBV6-1 and TRBJ1-2; 8 bases agree with TRBD1. Losses at the gene ends were 6 bases for V and 2 bases for J; bases not matched to a gene: 5. CDR3 length equals 14 residues. Germline loops: CDR1 MNHNS, CDR2 SASEGT. DNA for the CDR3: TGTGCCAGCAGGGTGCAGGGGGCAAACTATGGCTACACCTTC. It translates to CASRVQGANYGYTF.

The chain has TRBV30 and TRBJ1-5; no definite D call. Germline V gives CDR1 GTSNPN, CDR2 SVGIG (reference sequence). V lost 3 bases to trimming and J lost 3 bases, with 12 bases between them. The CDR3 length is 14 residues. The CDR3 region is CAWSSAGYNQPQHF. As DNA, the CDR3 is TGTGCCTGGAGCTCGGCCGGGTACAATCAGCCCCAGCATTTT.

This chain connects TRBV2 to TRBJ2-3; unclear D gene. The V gene's germline CDR1 is SNHLY and CDR2 FYNNEI. V was clipped by 7 bases and J by 5 bases, with 7 bases between them. There are 11 residues in the CDR3. CDR3 protein: CASTREDTQYF. Here the CDR3 DNA reads TGTGCCAGCACGCGCGAAGATACGCAGTATTTT.

Of note for this clone: Other DNA sequences from this sample encode an identical CDR3 as well. This chain uses TRBV4-1 with TRBJ1-1, with TRBD1 matching 8 bases. The CDR3 is made up of 14 amino acids. Germline trimming cut 2 bases from V and 4 bases from J; bases unmatched to any gene: 3. The germline V gene encodes CDR1 MGHRA and CDR2 YSYEKL. CDR3 DNA: TGCGCCAGCAGCCAACCAACAGGGGGCACTGAAGCTTTCTTT. It is translated as CASSQPTGGTEAFF.

In DNA form, the CDR3 reads TGTGCCAGCAGTAGCGGCTACGAGCAGTACTTC. Its protein is CASSSGYEQYF. The chain recombines TRBV27 with TRBJ2-7, with D maybe TRBD2 (5 bases). There are 11 residues in the CDR3. Deletions cut 5 bases from V and 3 bases from J, with 5 bases between. Germline lookup yields CDR1 MNHEY and CDR2 SMNVEV (reference sequence).

The chain combines TRBV2 with TRBJ2-7, with 7 nucleotides matching TRBD1. Germline CDR1 reads SNHLY; CDR2 reads FYNNEI. Trimming took 1 base from V and 3 from J; bases not matched to a gene: 6. This CDR3 spans 15 amino acids. The CDR3: CASSEGGGRNYEQYF. DNA of the CDR3: TGTGCCAGCAGTGAAGGAGGGGGCAGGAACTACGAGCAGTACTTC.

This chain's CDR3 is CASSQGRQGGGKYNEQFF. Here the CDR3 DNA reads TGCGCCAGCAGCCAAGGCCGACAAGGAGGGGGCAAGTACAATGAGCAGTTCTTC. The chain recombines TRBV4-1 with TRBJ2-1, with TRBD1 as a possible D gene (7 bases). Deletions cut 1 base from V and 4 bases from J, with 20 bases between. Germline V lookup: CDR1 MGHRA, CDR2 YSYEKL. This CDR3 has 18 amino acids.

The genes are TRBV12-5 and TRBJ2-1, with a weak D call TRBD1 (6 bases). The germline CDR1 and CDR2 sequences are LGHNT and FRNRAP. The CDR3 length is 16 residues. The V gene lost 0 bases and the J gene lost 5 bases, with 14 bases spanning the gap. The DNA of the CDR3 is TGTGCTAGTGGTTTGGTAATGGGACAAGATCACAATGAGCAGTTCTTC. It yields the protein CASGLVMGQDHNEQFF. Filled out from reference TRBV12-5 and TRBJ2-1, the complete variable domain reads DARVTQTPRHKVTEMGQEVTMRCQPILGHNTVFWYRQTMMQGLELLAYFRNRAPLDDSGMPKDRFSAEMPDATLATLKIQPSEPRDSAVYFCASGLVMGQDHNEQFFGPGTRLTVL.

The chain is built from TRBV5-4 and TRBJ2-5; TRBD2 matches at 7 bases. J lost 1 base, V lost 10 bases, and 7 bases had no gene match. CDR1 is SGHNT, CDR2 YYREEE, per germline (reference sequence). This CDR3 has 13 residues. CDR3 loop: CAGRASGQETQYF. DNA of the CDR3: TGTGCCGGGCGGGCTAGCGGCCAAGAGACCCAGTACTTC.

The V and J genes are TRBV6-1 and TRBJ1-1; 8 positions agree with TRBD1. Germline V gene data show CDR1 as MNHNS and CDR2 as SASEGT. The CDR3 runs 14 residues. The J segment lost 2 bases and the V segment lost 5 bases, leaving 4 bases of the junction unmatched. Here the CDR3 reads CASSNQGANTEAFF. The DNA of the CDR3 is TGTGCCAGCAGTAATCAGGGGGCAAACACTGAAGCTTTCTTT.

This chain joins TRBV5-5 and TRBJ2-1; D not resolved. Trimming took 1 base from V and 8 from J, leaving 4 bases between them. Germline V gene sequence: CDR1 SGHKS, CDR2 YYEKEE (reference sequence). The CDR3 covers 11 residues. For the CDR3, the DNA is TGTGCCAGCAGCTTGACTTATGAGCAGTTCTTC. It is translated as CASSLTYEQFF.

The chain joins TRBV30 to TRBJ2-7; D not resolved. V lost 3 bases to trimming and J lost 3 bases, with 9 bases between them. Germline V lookup: CDR1 GTSNPN, CDR2 SVGIG (reference sequence). The CDR3 length is 12 residues. The CDR3 DNA follows: TGTGCCTGGAGCATTCAGATCTACGAGCAGTACTTC. This encodes CAWSIQIYEQYF. The full variable domain, with the rest looked up from reference TRBV30 and TRBJ2-7, is SQTIHQWPATLVQPVGSPLSLECTVEGTSNPNLYWYRQAAGRGLQLLFYSVGIGQISSEVPQNLSASRPQDRQFILSSKKLLLSDSGFYLCAWSIQIYEQYFGPGTRLTVT.

V gene TRBV5-4 combines with J gene TRBJ2-1; 8 bases align to TRBD1. CDR1 is SGHNT, CDR2 YYREEE, per germline (reference sequence). V gave up 4 bases and J gave up 9 bases; unmatched junction bases: 6. CDR3 length equals 13 residues. CDR3 sequence reads: CASSGQGGSEQFF. CDR3 coding DNA: TGTGCCAGCAGCGGACAGGGTGGTAGTGAGCAGTTCTTC.

This clone appeared once. The chain has TRBV7-9 and TRBJ1-4; possibly TRBD1 for D (5 bases). The CDR3 contains 15 residues. Trimming left V 2 bases short and J 5 bases short, with 12 bases between. The germline V gene has CDR1 SEHNR and CDR2 FQNEAQ (reference sequence). The CDR3: CASSLSVAGNEKLFF. The CDR3 bases are TGTGCCAGCAGCTTAAGCGTGGCAGGGAATGAAAAACTGTTTTTT.

The chain recombines TRBV7-2 with TRBJ2-3; tentative D call: TRBD1 (6 bases). Germline CDR1 reads SGHTA; CDR2 reads FQGNSA. This CDR3 region has 17 residues. Between the trimmed V and J ends, which lost 1 base and 2 bases, there was a span of 16 bases. CDR3 nucleotide sequence: TGTGCCAGCAGCTTAGTCCCGGGACATCAACTCACAGATACGCAGTATTTT. This codes for CASSLVPGHQLTDTQYF.